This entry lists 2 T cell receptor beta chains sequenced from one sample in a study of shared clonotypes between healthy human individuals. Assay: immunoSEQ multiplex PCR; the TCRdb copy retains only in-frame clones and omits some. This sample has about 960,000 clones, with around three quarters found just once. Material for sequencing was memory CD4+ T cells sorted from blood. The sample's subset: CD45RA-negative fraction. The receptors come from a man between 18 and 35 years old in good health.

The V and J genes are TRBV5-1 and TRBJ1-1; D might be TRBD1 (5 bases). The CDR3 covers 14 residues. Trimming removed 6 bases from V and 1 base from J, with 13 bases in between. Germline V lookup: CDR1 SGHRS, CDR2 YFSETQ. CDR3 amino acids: CASTQGGANTEAFF. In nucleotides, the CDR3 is TGCGCCAGCACCCAGGGTGGTGCGAACACTGAAGCTTTCTTT.

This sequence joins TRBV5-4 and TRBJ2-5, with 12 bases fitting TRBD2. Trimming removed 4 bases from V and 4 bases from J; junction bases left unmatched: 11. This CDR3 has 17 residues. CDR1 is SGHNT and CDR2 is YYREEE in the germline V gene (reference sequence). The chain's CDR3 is CASSPKPSGGGTETQYF. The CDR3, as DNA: TGTGCCAGCAGCCCGAAACCTAGCGGGGGGGGGACAGAGACCCAGTACTTC.